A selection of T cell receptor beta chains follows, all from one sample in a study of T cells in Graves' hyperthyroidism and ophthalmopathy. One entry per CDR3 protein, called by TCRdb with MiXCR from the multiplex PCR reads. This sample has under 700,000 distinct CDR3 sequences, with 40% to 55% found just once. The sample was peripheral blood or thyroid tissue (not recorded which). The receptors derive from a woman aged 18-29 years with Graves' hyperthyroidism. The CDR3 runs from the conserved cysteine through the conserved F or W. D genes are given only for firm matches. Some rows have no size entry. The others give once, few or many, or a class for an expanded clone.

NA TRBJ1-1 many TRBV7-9 TGTGCCAGCAGCAGAGGGGGACGAAACACTGAAGCTTTCTTT CASSRGGRNTEAFF
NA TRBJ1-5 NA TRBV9 TGTGCCAGCAGTTACAGCGGGGGGGCGAGACAGCCCCAGCATTTT CASSYSGGARQPQHF
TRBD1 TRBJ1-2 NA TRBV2 TGTGCCAGCAGGACTGAGGACAGGGGAACTGGCTACACCTTC CASRTEDRGTGYTF
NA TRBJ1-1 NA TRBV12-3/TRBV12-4 TGCGCCAGCAGCCAAGATCTCGGGCGTGAAGCTTTCTTT CASSQDLGREAFF
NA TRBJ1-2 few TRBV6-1 TGTGCCAGCAGTGAAGCGGGCGGGAATAACTATGGCTACACCTTC CASSEAGGNNYGYTF
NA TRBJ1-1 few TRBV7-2 TGTGCCAGCAGCCTTGGACCCTGGGCCGGGGACACTGAAGCTTTCTTT CASSLGPWAGDTEAFF
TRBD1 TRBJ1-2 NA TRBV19 TGTGCCAGTAGTGCACCCGGGACAGGGAGGGGGGGCTACACCTTC CASSAPGTGRGGYTF
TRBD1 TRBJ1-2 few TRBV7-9 TGTGCCAGCAGCTTAGGACCAGGGGGCGCGATGGGTACTGGCTACACCTTC CASSLGPGGAMGTGYTF
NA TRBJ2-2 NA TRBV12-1 TGTGCCAGCAGCTTTCGACTAGCGGGAGTTTCTCGCACCGGGGAGCTGTTTTTT CASSFRLAGVSRTGELFF
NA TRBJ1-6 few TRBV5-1 TGCGCCAGCAGCTTGGACAGGGAGAATTCACCCCTCCACTTT CASSLDRENSPLHF
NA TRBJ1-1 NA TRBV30 TGTGCCTGGAGTGTACGTTTCGGGGGCCGAGGAGCTGAAGCTTTCTTT CAWSVRFGGRGAEAFF
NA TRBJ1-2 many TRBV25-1 TGTGCCAGCAGTGAACCGTACATTGGAGGCTACACCTTC CASSEPYIGGYTF
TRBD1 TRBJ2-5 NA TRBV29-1 TGCAGCGTTGAAGACATGTTCAGGGGGCCCCAGTACTTC CSVEDMFRGPQYF
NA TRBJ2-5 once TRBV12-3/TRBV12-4 TGTGCCAGCATGTCCAGGGGAAACCAAGAGACCCAGTACTTC CASMSRGNQETQYF
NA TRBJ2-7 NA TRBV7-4 TGTGCCAGCAGCTCCCCAAGGGGAGAGCAGTACTTC CASSSPRGEQYF
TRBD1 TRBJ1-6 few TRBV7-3 TGTGCCAGCAGCTTAGACAGGGTGGAGTCACCCCTCCACTTT CASSLDRVESPLHF
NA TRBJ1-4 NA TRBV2 TGTGCCAGCAGCCGGAGTCCGGGACTCACCTCAACTAATGAAAAACTGTTTTTT CASSRSPGLTSTNEKLFF
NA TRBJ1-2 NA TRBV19 TGTGCCAGTAGTATGCCACCCGTGTATGACTACACCTTC CASSMPPVYDYTF
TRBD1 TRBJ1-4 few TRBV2 TGTGCCAACAGTGGCGGGACAGGGGCTAATGAAAAACTGTTTTTT CANSGGTGANEKLFF